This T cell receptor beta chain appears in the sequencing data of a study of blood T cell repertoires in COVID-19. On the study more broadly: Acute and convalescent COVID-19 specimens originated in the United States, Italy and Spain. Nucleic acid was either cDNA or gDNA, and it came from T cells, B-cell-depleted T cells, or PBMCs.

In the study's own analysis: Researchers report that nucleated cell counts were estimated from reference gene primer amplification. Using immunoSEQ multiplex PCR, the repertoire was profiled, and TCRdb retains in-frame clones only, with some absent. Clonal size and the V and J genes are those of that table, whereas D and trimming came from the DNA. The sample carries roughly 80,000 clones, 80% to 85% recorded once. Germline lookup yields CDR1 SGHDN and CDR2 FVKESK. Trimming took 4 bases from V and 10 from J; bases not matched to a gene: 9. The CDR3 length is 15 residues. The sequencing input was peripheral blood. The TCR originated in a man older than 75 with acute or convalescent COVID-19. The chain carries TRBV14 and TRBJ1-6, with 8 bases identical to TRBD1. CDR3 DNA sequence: TGTGCCAGCAGCCTAACCTGGGACAGGAGATCACCCCTCCACTTT. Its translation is CASSLTWDRRSPLHF.